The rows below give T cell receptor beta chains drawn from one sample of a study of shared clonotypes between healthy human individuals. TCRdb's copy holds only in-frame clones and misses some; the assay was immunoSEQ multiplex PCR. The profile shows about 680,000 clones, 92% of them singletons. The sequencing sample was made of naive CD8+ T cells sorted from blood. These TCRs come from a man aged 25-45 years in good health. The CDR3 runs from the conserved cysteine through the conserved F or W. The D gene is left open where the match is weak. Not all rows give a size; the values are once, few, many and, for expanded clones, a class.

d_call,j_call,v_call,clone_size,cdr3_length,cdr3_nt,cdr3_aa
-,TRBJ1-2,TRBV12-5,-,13,TGTGCTAGTGGAATTCCTCCGAGAGCTGGCTACACCTTC,CASGIPPRAGYTF
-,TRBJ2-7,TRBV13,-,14,TGTGCCAGCAGCCGCCTAGAGGTCTCCTACGAGCAGTACTTC,CASSRLEVSYEQYF
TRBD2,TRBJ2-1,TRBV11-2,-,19,TGTGCCAGCAGCTTAGGACGAACTAGCGGGAGAAGGAGCTACAATGAGCAGTTCTTC,CASSLGRTSGRRSYNEQFF
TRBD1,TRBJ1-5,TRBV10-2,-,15,TGCGCCAGCACTCGGGACAGGGATAAGAATCAGCCCCAGCATTTT,CASTRDRDKNQPQHF
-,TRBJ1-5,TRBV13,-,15,TGTGCCAGCAGCTGGGGCAGACATAGCAATCAGCCCCAGCATTTT,CASSWGRHSNQPQHF
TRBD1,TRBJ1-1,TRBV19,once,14,TGTGCCAGTAGCCACAGGGGATTCGAGGCTGAAGCTTTCTTT,CASSHRGFEAEAFF
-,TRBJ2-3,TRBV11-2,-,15,TGTGCCAGCAGCTTCGGGGTTAGAGACTCAGATACGCAGTATTTT,CASSFGVRDSDTQYF
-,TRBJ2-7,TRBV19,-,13,TGTGCCAGTAGTATCTACGGTACCTACGAGCAGTACTTC,CASSIYGTYEQYF
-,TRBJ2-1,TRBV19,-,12,TGTGCCAGTAGTATAGGGATCAATGAGCAGTTCTTC,CASSIGINEQFF
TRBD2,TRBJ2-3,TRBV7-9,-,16,TGTGCCAGCAGCTGGAAGAAGAGCGGGGCCACAGATACGCAGTATTTT,CASSWKKSGATDTQYF
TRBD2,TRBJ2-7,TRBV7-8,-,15,TGTGCCAGCAGCTTAGAATTAGCGGGGGCCTACGAGCAGTACTTC,CASSLELAGAYEQYF
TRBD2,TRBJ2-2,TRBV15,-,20,TGTGCCACCAGCAGAGATCGTCGGACTAGCGGGTTCGCGAACACCGGGGAGCTGTTTTTT,CATSRDRRTSGFANTGELFF
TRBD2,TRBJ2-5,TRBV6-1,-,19,TGTGCCAGCAGTGAAGCTAGCGGGAGACAACCGCTAGTCAGGGAGACCCAGTACTTC,CASSEASGRQPLVRETQYF
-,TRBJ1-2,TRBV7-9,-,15,TGTGCCAGCAGCCTAGGACACCCTACTAACTATGGCTACACCTTC,CASSLGHPTNYGYTF
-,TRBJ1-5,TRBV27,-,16,TGTGCCAGCAGTTTATTATCGTCGGAATTTCCGCAGCCCCAGCATTTT,CASSLLSSEFPQPQHF
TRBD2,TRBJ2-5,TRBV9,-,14,TGTGCCAGCAGCATAGGACTAGTGGGAGAGACCCAGTACTTC,CASSIGLVGETQYF
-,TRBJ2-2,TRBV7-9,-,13,TGTGCCAGCAGCCCCAGCCTCGACGGGGAGCTGTTTTTT,CASSPSLDGELFF
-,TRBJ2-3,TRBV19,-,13,TGTGCCAGTGCAAGGGTTAGCACAGATACGCAGTATTTT,CASARVSTDTQYF
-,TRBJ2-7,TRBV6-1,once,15,TGTGCCAGCAGTGAACTCAGCGGGTACTCCTACGAGCAGTACTTC,CASSELSGYSYEQYF
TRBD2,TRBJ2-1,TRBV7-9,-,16,TGTGCCAGCAGCTTAACCCGGGAGGCCCATCACCGAGAGCAGTTCTTC,CASSLTREAHHREQFF
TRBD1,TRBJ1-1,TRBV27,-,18,TGTGCCAGCAGTTTATTTCCGGGACAGGGGGCTAGGGACACTGAAGCTTTCTTT,CASSLFPGQGARDTEAFF
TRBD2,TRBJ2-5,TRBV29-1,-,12,TGCAGCGTTGGGGGGAGGGGTAAGACCCAGTACTTC,CSVGGRGKTQYF
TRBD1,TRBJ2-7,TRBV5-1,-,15,TGCGCCAGCAGCTACACAGGGGTGCCTTCCTACGAGCAGTACTTC,CASSYTGVPSYEQYF
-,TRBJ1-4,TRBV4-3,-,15,TGCGCCAGCAGCCAAGAACCCAGGGGAGGTGAAAAACTGTTTTTT,CASSQEPRGGEKLFF
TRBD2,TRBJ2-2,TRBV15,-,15,TGTGCCACCAGCAGAGTGGGAGGGGACACCGGGGAGCTGTTTTTT,CATSRVGGDTGELFF
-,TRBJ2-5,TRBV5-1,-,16,TGCGCCAGCAGAGATAGCGGGCCACGACAGGGAGAGACCCAGTACTTC,CASRDSGPRQGETQYF
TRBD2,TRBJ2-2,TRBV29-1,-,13,TGCAGCGTTAAAGCGGGAGACACCGGGGAGCTGTTTTTT,CSVKAGDTGELFF
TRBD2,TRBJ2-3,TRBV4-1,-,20,TGCGCCAGCAGCCAAACCCTGGCAGGGACTAGCGGGAGGTGGGCAGATACGCAGTATTTT,CASSQTLAGTSGRWADTQYF
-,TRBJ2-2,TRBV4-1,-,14,TGCGCCAGCGGTAATACTAGGGACACCGGGGAGCTGTTTTTT,CASGNTRDTGELFF
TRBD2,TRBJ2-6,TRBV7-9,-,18,TGTGCCAGCAGCTTAGCTCGGGGGGTCGGATCTGGGGCCAACGTCCTGACTTTC,CASSLARGVGSGANVLTF
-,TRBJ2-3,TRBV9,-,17,TGTGCCAGCAGCCACGGACGGGGCACCGAGGGGACAGATACGCAGTATTTT,CASSHGRGTEGTDTQYF
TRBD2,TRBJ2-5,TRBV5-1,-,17,TGCGCCAGCAGCTTGGGGCTAGCGGGTTCTACCCAAGAGACCCAGTACTTC,CASSLGLAGSTQETQYF
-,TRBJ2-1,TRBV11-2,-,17,TGTGCCAGCAGCGCATCAGAAGGGGCTAAGTCCCCTTATGAGCAGTTCTTC,CASSASEGAKSPYEQFF
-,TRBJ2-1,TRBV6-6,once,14,TGTGCCAGCAGTTATGCCGGGACCAACAATGAGCAGTTCTTC,CASSYAGTNNEQFF
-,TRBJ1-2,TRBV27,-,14,TGTGCCAGCAGTATAAACAGGGAGTGGAATGGCTACACCTTC,CASSINREWNGYTF
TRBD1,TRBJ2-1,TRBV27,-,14,TGTGCCAGCAGTTGGGACAGGGTACACAATGAGCAGTTCTTC,CASSWDRVHNEQFF
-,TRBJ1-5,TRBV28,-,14,TGTGCCAGCGGCAGGACGGACAGCAATCAGCCCCAGCATTTT,CASGRTDSNQPQHF
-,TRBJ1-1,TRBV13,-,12,TGTGCCAGCAGCCGCGACAGCCCGGAAGCTTTCTTT,CASSRDSPEAFF
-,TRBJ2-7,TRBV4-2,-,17,TGTGCCAGCAGCCAAGATTTGAGACAGGCCCTAGTCTACGAGCAGTACTTC,CASSQDLRQALVYEQYF
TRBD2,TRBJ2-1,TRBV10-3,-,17,TGTGCCATCAGTCACGGTTTAGCGGGAATTAGAGACAATGAGCAGTTCTTC,CAISHGLAGIRDNEQFF
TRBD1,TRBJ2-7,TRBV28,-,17,TGTGCCAGCAGTTTCCCCCTTGGACAGGACCCGGGCTACGAGCAGTACTTC,CASSFPLGQDPGYEQYF